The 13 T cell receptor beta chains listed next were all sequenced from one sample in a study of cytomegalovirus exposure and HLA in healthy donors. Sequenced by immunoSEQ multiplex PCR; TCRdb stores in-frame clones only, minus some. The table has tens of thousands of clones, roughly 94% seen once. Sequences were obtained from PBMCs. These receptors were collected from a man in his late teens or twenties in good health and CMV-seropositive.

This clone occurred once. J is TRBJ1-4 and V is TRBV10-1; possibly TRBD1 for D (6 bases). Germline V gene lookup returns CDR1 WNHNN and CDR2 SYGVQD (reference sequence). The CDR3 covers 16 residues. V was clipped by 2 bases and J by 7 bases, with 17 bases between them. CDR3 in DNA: TGCGCCAGCAGTGAGCTAACGTGGGGGCCGGTTGAAAAACTGTTTTTT. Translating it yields CASSELTWGPVEKLFF.

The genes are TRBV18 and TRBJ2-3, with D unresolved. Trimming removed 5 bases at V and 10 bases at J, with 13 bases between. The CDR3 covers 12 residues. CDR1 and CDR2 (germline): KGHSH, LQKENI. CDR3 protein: CASSALESSQYF. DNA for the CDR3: TGTGCCAGCTCAGCACTGGAGAGCTCGCAGTATTTT.

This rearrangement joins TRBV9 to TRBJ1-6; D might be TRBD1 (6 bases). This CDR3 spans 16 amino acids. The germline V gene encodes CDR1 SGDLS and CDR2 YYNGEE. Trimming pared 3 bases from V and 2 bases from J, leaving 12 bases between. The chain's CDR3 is CASSAGQLAYNSPLHF. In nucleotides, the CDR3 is TGTGCCAGCAGCGCCGGACAGCTCGCCTATAATTCACCCCTCCACTTT.

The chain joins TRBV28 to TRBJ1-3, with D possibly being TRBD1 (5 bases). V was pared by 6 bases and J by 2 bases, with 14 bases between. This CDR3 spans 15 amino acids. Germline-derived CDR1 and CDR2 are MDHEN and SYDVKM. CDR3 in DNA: TGTGCCAGCAGCCCGGCCGGGGGACCTGGAAACACCATATATTTT. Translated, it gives CASSPAGGPGNTIYF.

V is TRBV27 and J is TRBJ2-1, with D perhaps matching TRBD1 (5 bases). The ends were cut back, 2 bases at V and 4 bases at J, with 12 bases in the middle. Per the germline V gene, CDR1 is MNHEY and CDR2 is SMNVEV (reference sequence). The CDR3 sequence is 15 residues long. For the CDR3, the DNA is TGTGCCAGCAGTTTAAGCAGGGCCCTTTACAATGAGCAGTTCTTC. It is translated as CASSLSRALYNEQFF.

As DNA, the CDR3 is TGTGCCAGCAGCTTATTCCAGGACTATGGCTACACCTTC. Residues: CASSLFQDYGYTF. The chain links TRBV7-9 to TRBJ1-2; unclear D gene. The length of the CDR3 is 13 residues. Germline CDR1 and CDR2: SEHNR and FQNEAQ (reference sequence). V dropped 2 bases and J dropped 3 bases, with 7 bases sitting between them.

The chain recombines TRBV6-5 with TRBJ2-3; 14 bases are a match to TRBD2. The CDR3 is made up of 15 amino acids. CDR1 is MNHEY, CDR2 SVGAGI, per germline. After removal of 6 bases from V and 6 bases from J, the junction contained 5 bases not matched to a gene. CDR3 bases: TGTGCCAGCAGCAGACTAGCGGGGGGGCAGGATACGCAGTATTTT. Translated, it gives CASSRLAGGQDTQYF.

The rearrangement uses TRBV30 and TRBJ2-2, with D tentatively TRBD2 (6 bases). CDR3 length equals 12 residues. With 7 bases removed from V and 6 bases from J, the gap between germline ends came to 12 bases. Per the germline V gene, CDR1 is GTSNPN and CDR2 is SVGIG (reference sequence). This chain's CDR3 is CASGGDAGELFF. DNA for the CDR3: TGTGCCTCCGGCGGGGACGCCGGGGAGCTGTTTTTT.

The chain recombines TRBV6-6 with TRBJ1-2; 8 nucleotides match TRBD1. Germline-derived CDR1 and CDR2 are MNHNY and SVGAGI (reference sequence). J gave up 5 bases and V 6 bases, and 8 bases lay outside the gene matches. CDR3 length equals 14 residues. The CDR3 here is CASRPGQGAYGYTF. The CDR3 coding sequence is TGTGCCAGCAGGCCTGGACAGGGAGCTTATGGCTACACCTTC.

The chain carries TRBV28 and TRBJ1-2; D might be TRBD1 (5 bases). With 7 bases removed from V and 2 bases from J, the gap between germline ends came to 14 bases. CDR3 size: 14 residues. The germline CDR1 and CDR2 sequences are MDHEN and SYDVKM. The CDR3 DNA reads TGTGCCAGCACATCGGGGGGTCCGAACTATGGCTACACCTTC. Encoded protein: CASTSGGPNYGYTF.

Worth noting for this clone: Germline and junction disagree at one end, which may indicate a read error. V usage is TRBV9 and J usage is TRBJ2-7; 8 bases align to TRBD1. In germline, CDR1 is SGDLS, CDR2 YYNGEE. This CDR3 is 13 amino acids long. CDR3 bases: TGTGCCAGCAGCGCTCCCGGGACAGGCAACTTCAACTTC. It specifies CASSAPGTGNFNF. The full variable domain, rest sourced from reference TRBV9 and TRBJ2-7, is DSGVTQTPKHLITATGQRVTLRCSPRSGDLSVYWYQQSLDQGLQFLIQYYNGEERAKGNILERFSAQQFPDLHSELNLSSLELGDSALYFCASSAPGTGNFNFGPGTRLTVT.

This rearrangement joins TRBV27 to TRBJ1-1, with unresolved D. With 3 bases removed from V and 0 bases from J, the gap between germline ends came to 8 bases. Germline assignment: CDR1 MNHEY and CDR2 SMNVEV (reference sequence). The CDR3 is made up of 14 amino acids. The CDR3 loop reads CASSFTGLNTEAFF. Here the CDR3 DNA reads TGTGCCAGCAGTTTTACGGGGTTGAACACTGAAGCTTTCTTT.

The CDR3: CASSRDRKNTEAFF. As DNA, the CDR3 is TGTGCCAGCAGCCGGGACAGGAAGAACACTGAAGCTTTCTTT. The chain employs TRBV6-5 and TRBJ1-1, with 8 bases aligning to TRBD1. The CDR3 covers 14 residues. The trim removed 6 bases at V and 1 base at J, leaving 4 bases unmatched. Germline CDR1 reads MNHEY; CDR2 reads SVGAGI.